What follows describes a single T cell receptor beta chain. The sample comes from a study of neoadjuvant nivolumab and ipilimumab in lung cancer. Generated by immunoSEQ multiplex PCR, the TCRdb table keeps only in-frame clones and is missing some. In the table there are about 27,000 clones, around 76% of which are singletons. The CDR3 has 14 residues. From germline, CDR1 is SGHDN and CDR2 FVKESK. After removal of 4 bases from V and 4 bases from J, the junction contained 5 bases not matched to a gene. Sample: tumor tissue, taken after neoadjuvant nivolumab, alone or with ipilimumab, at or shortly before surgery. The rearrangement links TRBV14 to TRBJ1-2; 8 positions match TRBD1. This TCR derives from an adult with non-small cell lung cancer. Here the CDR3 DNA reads TGTGCCAGCAGCCGGAGTACAGGGGGCTATGGCTACACCTTC. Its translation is CASSRSTGGYGYTF.